Each of the 13 T cell receptor beta chains below was sequenced from the same sample in a study of CD8 T cells in ankylosing spondylitis. TCRdb called the 5' RACE reads again in MiXCR, with one record for every CDR3 protein. The profile shows some 220,000 distinct CDR3 sequences, roughly 8.2% of them singletons. Source material: blood, either unsorted or a sorted T cell fraction (not recorded which). The receptors originated from a female donor with ankylosing spondylitis or in good health (not recorded which).

This clonotype has a count of ten or more. The J gene is TRBJ1-2, the V gene TRBV9; D not certain. Germline V gives CDR1 SGDLS, CDR2 YYNGEE. Trimming stripped 4 bases from V and 0 bases from J, with 13 bases between. The CDR3 has 15 amino acids. The CDR3 loop is CASSPRAGANYGYTF. The CDR3 DNA is TGTGCCAGCAGCCCCCGAGCCGGCGCTAACTATGGCTACACCTTC.

This clonotype was recorded at least ten times. The gene calls are TRBV5-1 and TRBJ1-2; D is unclear. The V gene lost 0 bases and the J gene lost 0 bases, with 24 bases spanning the gap. The CDR3 length is 20 residues. The germline CDR1 and CDR2 sequences are SGHRS and YFSETQ. CDR3 nucleotides: TGCGCCAGCAGCTTGGGGAAAACGCCGGGGAGAGTTCCTGCTAACTATGGCTACACCTTC. It encodes CASSLGKTPGRVPANYGYTF.

This clonotype showed up many times. The chain recombines TRBV6-2 or TRBV6-3 with TRBJ2-7; 10 bases fit TRBD2. Germline CDR1 is MNHEY and CDR2 is SVGEGT. The CDR3 sequence is 17 residues long. The V segment lost 2 bases and the J segment 6 bases; nucleotides outside the gene matches: 13. The CDR3 is CASSYAWTSGKLGEQYF. DNA for the CDR3: TGTGCCAGCAGTTACGCCTGGACTAGCGGAAAACTCGGCGAGCAGTACTTC.

The J gene is TRBJ2-7, the V gene TRBV20-1, with D perhaps TRBD1 (7 bases). Looked up from germline, CDR1 is DFQATT and CDR2 is SNEGSKA (reference sequence). There are 12 residues in the CDR3. CDR3 sequence (DNA): TGCAATACTAGCCGGGACAGCTACGAGCAGTACTTC. This translates into CNTSRDSYEQYF.

This clonotype was seen a few times. This chain joins TRBV7-3 and TRBJ1-1; the match to TRBD1 covers 9 bases. The CDR3 consists of 16 residues. CDR1 is SGHTA and CDR2 is FQGTGA in the germline V gene. The junction had 11 bases not matched to a gene; V was cut back by 5 bases and J by 4 bases. CDR3 DNA sequence: TGTGCCAGCAGCCACTACAGGGGGCGCGTATTCACTGAAGCTTTCTTT. Its protein is CASSHYRGRVFTEAFF.

The table lists this clonotype with many counts. The V and J genes are TRBV20-1 and TRBJ1-4; 8 nucleotides agree with TRBD1. Germline loops: CDR1 DFQATT, CDR2 SNEGSKA (reference sequence). With 6 bases clipped from V and 8 bases from J, the junction kept 14 bases outside the gene matches. The CDR3 runs 15 residues. As DNA, the CDR3 is TGCAGTGCCTTTCCGGTCCGGACAGGGAAAGAAAAACTGTTTTTT. Translating gives CSAFPVRTGKEKLFF.

J is TRBJ1-5 and V is TRBV7-8, with D maybe TRBD1 (5 bases). CDR3 length equals 17 residues. CDR1 and CDR2 from the germline V gene are SGHVS and FQNEAQ. The ends were cut back, 6 bases at V and 2 bases at J, with 20 bases in the middle. DNA of the CDR3: TGTGCCAGCAGTCCCCCCCAGATATGGGGACGCAATCAGCCCCAGCATTTT. Translated, it gives CASSPPQIWGRNQPQHF.

This clonotype was found a few times. This sequence joins TRBV29-1 and TRBJ2-4; D is unresolved. Trimming pared 4 bases from V and 0 bases from J, leaving 13 bases between. Germline V CDR1 and CDR2: SQVTM, ANQGSEA. This CDR3 is built from 15 residues. CDR3 coding DNA: TGCAGCGTTGTTGTCCAGCCCCAAGCCAAAAACATTCAGTACTTC. This gives the protein CSVVVQPQAKNIQYF.

This clonotype was counted many times. The chain joins TRBV7-9 to TRBJ1-1; D is unclear. The CDR3 is made up of 12 amino acids. V was pared by 7 bases and J by 3 bases, with 9 bases between. CDR1 and CDR2 (germline): SEHNR, FQNEAQ (reference sequence). Here the CDR3 DNA reads TGTGCCAGCACCCAGGAGGACACTGAAGCTTTCTTT. Its translation: CASTQEDTEAFF.

This chain joins TRBV7-9 and TRBJ1-2; maybe TRBD1 (5 bases). From germline, CDR1 is SEHNR and CDR2 FQNEAQ (reference sequence). The CDR3 totals 12 residues. V lost 3 bases, J lost 8 bases, and 10 bases lay in between. CDR3 sequence reads: CASSFQGNGYTF. CDR3 nucleotide sequence: TGTGCCAGCAGCTTTCAGGGTAACGGCTACACCTTC.

The rearrangement uses TRBV2 and TRBJ2-6; D uncertain. V lost 6 bases to trimming and J lost 0 bases, with 12 bases between them. The CDR3 has 16 residues. Germline V gives CDR1 SNHLY, CDR2 FYNNEI. This chain's CDR3 is CASRTARGSGANVLTF. The CDR3 DNA reads TGTGCCAGCAGAACAGCACGTGGCTCTGGGGCCAACGTCCTGACTTTC.

The sample holds many counts of this clonotype. This rearrangement joins TRBV25-1 to TRBJ1-2; 7 bases agree with TRBD1. Germline-derived CDR1 and CDR2 are MGHDK and SYGVNS. CDR3 length: 14 amino acids. V shed 4 bases and J 4 bases; nucleotides not matched to a gene: 6. The chain's CDR3 is CASSGTGLFYGYTF. CDR3 DNA: TGTGCCAGCAGTGGGACAGGCCTGTTCTATGGCTACACCTTC.

This clonotype was seen many times. This chain links TRBV6-1 with TRBJ2-3; perhaps TRBD1 as D (9 bases). The V and J ends lost 8 bases and 8 bases respectively, with 23 bases between them. CDR3 length equals 15 residues. From germline, CDR1 is MNHNS and CDR2 SASEGT. The CDR3 nucleotides are TGTGCCAGCGGACAGGGGAGCGGGGGCGGGCGTACGCAGTATTTT. This codes for CASGQGSGGGRTQYF.